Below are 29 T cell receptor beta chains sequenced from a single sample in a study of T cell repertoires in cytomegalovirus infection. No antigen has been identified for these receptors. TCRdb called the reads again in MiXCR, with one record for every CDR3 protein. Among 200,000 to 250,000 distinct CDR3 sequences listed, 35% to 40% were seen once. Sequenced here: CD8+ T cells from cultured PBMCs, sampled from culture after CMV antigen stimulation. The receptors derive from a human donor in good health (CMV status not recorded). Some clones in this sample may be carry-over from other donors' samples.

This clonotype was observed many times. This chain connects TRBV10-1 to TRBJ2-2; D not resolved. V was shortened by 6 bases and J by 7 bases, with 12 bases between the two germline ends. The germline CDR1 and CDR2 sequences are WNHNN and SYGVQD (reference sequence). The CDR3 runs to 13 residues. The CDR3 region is CASSPNWVGELFF. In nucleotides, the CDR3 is TGCGCCAGCAGCCCGAACTGGGTCGGGGAGCTGTTTTTT.

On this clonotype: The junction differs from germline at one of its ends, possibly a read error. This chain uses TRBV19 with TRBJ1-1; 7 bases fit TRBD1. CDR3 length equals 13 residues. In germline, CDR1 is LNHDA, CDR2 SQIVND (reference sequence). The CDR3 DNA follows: TGTGTCAGTTGGGGACAGACAGGCACTGAAGCTTTCTTT. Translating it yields CVSWGQTGTEAFF.

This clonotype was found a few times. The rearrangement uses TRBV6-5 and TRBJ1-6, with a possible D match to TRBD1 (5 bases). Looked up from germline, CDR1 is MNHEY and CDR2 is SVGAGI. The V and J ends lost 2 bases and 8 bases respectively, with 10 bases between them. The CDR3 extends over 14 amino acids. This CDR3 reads CASSYRGKDSPLHF. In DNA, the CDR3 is TGTGCCAGCAGTTACCGGGGGAAGGATTCACCCCTCCACTTT.

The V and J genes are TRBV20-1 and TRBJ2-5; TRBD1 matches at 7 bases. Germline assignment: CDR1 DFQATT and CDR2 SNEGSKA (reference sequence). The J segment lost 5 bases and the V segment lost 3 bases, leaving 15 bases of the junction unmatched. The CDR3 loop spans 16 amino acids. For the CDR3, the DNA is TGCAGTGCTAGTCAGGTTAGACAGGGATACGGTGAGACCCAGTACTTC. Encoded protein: CSASQVRQGYGETQYF.

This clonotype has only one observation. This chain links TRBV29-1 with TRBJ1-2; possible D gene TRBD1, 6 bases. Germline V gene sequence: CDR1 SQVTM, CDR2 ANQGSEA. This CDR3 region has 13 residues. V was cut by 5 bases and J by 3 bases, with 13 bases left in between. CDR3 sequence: CSVLPGADYGYTF. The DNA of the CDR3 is TGCAGCGTTTTGCCAGGGGCCGACTATGGCTACACCTTC.

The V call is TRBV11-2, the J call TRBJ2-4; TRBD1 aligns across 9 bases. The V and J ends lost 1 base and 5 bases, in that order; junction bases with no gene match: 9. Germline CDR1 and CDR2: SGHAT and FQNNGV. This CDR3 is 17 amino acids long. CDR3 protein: CASSLGGLGDRENIQYF. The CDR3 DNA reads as TGTGCCAGCAGCTTAGGGGGGCTTGGGGACAGGGAAAACATTCAGTACTTC.

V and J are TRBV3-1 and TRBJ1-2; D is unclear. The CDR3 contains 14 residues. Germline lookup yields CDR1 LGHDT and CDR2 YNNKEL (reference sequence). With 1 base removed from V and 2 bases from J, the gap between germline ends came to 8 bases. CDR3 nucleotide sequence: TGTGCCAGCAGCCAAGCGGGGTGGAACTATGGCTACACCTTC. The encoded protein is CASSQAGWNYGYTF. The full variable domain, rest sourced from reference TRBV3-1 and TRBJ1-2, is DTAVSQTPKYLVTQMGNDKSIKCEQNLGHDTMYWYKQDSKKFLKIMFSYNNKELIINETVPNRFSPKSPDKAHLNLHINSLELGDSAVYFCASSQAGWNYGYTFGSGTRLTVV.

The CDR3 here is CAWSTGQGNNEQFF. The CDR3 DNA reads TGTGCCTGGAGTACGGGACAGGGGAACAATGAGCAGTTCTTC. The chain employs TRBV30 and TRBJ2-1; 10 bases align to TRBD1. CDR3 length: 14 amino acids. J lost 5 bases, V lost 2 bases, and 3 bases had no gene match. CDR1 is GTSNPN, CDR2 SVGIG, per germline (reference sequence). The full variable domain, completed using reference TRBV30 and TRBJ2-1, is SQTIHQWPATLVQPVGSPLSLECTVEGTSNPNLYWYRQAAGRGLQLLFYSVGIGQISSEVPQNLSASRPQDRQFILSSKKLLLSDSGFYLCAWSTGQGNNEQFFGPGTRLTVL.

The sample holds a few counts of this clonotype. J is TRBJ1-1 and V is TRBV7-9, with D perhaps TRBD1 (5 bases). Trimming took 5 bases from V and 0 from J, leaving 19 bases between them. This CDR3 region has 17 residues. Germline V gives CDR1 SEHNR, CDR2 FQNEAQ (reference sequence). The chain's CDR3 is CASSPSWAGILNTEAFF. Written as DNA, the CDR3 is TGTGCCAGCAGCCCTAGTTGGGCAGGGATTTTGAACACTGAAGCTTTCTTT.

The CDR3 DNA follows: TGTGCCATCCTCCGGGACAGGGGGCCCCACGGGGAGCTGTTTTTT. Protein: CAILRDRGPHGELFF. The genes are TRBV7-9 and TRBJ2-2; 12 bases fit TRBD1. Germline V gives CDR1 SEHNR, CDR2 FQNEAQ (reference sequence). Trimming took 10 bases from V and 7 from J; bases not matched to a gene: 10. The CDR3 has 15 amino acids.

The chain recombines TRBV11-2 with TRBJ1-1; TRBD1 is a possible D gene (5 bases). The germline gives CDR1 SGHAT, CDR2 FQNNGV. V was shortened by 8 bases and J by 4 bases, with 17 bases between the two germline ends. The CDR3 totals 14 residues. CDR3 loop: CASQTEPGGTEAFF. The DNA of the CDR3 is TGTGCCAGCCAGACCGAACCCGGGGGCACTGAAGCTTTCTTT.

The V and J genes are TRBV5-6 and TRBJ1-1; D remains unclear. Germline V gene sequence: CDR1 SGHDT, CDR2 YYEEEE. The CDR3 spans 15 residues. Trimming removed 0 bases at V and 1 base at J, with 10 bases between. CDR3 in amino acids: CASSLEEERNTEAFF. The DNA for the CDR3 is TGTGCCAGCAGCTTGGAGGAAGAGAGGAACACTGAAGCTTTCTTT. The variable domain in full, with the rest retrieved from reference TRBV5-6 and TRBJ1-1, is DAGVTQSPTHLIKTRGQQVTLRCSPKSGHDTVSWYQQALGQGPQFIFQYYEEEERQRGNFPDRFSGHQFPNYSSELNVNALLLGDSALYLCASSLEEERNTEAFFGQGTRLTVV.

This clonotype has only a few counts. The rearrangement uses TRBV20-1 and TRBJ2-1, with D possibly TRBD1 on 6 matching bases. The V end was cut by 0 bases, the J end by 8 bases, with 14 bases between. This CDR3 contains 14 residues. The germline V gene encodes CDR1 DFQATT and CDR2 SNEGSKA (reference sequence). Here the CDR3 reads CSARDLVQGYEQFF. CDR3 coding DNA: TGCAGTGCTAGAGACCTTGTCCAGGGGTATGAGCAGTTCTTC.

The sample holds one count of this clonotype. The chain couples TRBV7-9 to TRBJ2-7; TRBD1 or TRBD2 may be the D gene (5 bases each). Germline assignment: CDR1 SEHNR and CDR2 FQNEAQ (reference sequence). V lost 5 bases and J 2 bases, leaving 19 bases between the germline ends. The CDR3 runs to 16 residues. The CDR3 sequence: CASSPLGERSPYEQYF. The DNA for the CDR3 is TGTGCCAGCAGCCCACTAGGGGAGCGATCCCCCTACGAGCAGTACTTC. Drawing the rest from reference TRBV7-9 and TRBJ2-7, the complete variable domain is DTGVSQNPRHKITKRGQNVTFRCDPISEHNRLYWYRQTLGQGPEFLTYFQNEAQLEKSRLLSDRFSAERPKGSFSTLEIQRTEQGDSAMYLCASSPLGERSPYEQYFGPGTRLTVT.

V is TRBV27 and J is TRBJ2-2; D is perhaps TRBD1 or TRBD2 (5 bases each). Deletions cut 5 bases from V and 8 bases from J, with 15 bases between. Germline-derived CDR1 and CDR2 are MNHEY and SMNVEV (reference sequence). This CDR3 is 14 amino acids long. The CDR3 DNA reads TGTGCCAGCAGTGTGAATGGGGGTTCAGGGGAGCTGTTTTTT. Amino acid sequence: CASSVNGGSGELFF.

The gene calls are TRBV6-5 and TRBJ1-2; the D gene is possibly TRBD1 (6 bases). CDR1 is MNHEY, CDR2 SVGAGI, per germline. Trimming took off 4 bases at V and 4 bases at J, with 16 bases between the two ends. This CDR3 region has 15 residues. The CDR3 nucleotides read TGTGCCAGCAGTTTGACAGGCCTTCGGGCCTATGGCTACACCTTC. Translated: CASSLTGLRAYGYTF.

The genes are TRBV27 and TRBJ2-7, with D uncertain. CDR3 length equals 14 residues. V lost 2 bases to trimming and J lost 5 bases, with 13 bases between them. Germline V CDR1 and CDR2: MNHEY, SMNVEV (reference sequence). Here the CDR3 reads CASSLPGRSNEQYF. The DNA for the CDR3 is TGTGCCAGCAGTTTACCCGGGCGGTCCAACGAGCAGTACTTC.

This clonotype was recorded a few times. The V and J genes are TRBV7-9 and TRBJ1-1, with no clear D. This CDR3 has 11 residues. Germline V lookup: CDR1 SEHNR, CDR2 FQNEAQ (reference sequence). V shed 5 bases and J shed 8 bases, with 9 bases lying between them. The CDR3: CASSLQKEAFF. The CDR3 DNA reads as TGTGCCAGCAGCCTACAGAAAGAAGCTTTCTTT.

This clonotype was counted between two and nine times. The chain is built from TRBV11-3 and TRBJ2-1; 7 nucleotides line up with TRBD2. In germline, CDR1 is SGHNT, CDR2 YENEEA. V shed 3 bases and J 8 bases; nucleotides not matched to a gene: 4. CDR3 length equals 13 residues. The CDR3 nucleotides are TGTGCCAGCAGCTTTACTAGCGCCGATGAGCAGTTCTTC. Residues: CASSFTSADEQFF.

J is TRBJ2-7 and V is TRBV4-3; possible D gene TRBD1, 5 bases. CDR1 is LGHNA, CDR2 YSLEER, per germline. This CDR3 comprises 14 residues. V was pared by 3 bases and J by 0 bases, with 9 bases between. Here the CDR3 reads CASSHLRDSYEQYF. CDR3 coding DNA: TGCGCCAGCAGCCACCTCAGGGACTCCTACGAGCAGTACTTC.

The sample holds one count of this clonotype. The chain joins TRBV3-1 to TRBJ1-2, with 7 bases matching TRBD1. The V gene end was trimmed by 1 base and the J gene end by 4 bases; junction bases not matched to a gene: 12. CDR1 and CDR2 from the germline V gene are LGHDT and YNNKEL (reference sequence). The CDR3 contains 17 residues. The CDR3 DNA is TGTGCCAGCAGCCAAGGGGCCTGGCAGGGGGGAAGCTATGGCTACACCTTC. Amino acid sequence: CASSQGAWQGGSYGYTF.

The CDR3 sequence: CASRPTSGGPDTGELFF. For the CDR3, the DNA is TGTGCCAGCAGACCGACTAGCGGGGGGCCTGACACCGGGGAGCTGTTTTTT. V usage is TRBV7-3 and J usage is TRBJ2-2; 13 positions agree with TRBD2. Germline V CDR1 and CDR2: SGHTA, FQGTGA. The trim removed 6 bases at V and 3 bases at J, leaving 7 bases unmatched. The CDR3 is made up of 17 amino acids.

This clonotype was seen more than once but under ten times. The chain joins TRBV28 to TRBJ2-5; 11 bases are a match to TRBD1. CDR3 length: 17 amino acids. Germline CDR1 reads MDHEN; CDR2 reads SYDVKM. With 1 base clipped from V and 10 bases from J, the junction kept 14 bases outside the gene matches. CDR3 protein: CASSLSAGQGAATDQYF. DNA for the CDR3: TGTGCCAGCAGTTTATCCGCTGGACAGGGGGCAGCGACGGACCAGTACTTC.

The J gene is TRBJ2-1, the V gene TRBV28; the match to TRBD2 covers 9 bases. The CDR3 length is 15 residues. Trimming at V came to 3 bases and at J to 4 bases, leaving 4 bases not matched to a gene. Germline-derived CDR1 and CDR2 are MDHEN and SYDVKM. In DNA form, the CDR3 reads TGTGCCAGCAGTTTTAAGACTAGCGGTTACAATGAGCAGTTCTTC. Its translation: CASSFKTSGYNEQFF. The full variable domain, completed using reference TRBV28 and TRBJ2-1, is DVKVTQSSRYLVKRTGEKVFLECVQDMDHENMFWYRQDPGLGLRLIYFSYDVKMKEKGDIPEGYSVSREKKERFSLILESASTNQTSMYLCASSFKTSGYNEQFFGPGTRLTVL.

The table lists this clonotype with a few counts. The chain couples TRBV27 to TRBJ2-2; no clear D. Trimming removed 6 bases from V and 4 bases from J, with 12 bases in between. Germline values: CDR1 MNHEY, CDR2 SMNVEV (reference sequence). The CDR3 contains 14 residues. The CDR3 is CASSNGYGTGELFF. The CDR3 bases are TGTGCCAGCAGCAATGGGTATGGCACCGGGGAGCTGTTTTTT.

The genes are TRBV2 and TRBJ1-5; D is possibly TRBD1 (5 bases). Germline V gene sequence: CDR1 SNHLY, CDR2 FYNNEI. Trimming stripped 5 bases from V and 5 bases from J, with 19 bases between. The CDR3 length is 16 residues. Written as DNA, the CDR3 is TGTGCCAGCAGTCCCCGGGCGGGACGAGGCGATCAGCCCCAGCATTTT. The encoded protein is CASSPRAGRGDQPQHF.

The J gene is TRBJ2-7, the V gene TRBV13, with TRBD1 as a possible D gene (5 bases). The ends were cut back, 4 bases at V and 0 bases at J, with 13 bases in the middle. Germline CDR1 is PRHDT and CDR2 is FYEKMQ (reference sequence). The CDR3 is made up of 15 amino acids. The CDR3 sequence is CASSYRTAISYEQYF. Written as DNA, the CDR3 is TGTGCCAGCAGCTACAGGACGGCCATCTCCTACGAGCAGTACTTC.

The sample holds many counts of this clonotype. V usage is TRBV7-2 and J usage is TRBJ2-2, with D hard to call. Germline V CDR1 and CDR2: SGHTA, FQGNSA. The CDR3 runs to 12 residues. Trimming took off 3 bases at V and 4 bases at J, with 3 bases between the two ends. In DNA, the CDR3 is TGTGCCAGCAGCTTCACCACCGGGGAGCTGTTTTTT. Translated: CASSFTTGELFF.

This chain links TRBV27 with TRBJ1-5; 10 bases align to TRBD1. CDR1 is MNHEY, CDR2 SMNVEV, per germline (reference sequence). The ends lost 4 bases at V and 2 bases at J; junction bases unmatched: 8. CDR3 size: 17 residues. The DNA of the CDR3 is TGTGCCAGCAGTTCCTACCCGACAGGGGGCGGCAATCAGCCCCAGCATTTT. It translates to CASSSYPTGGGNQPQHF.